Below, 10 T cell receptor beta chains from the same sample are listed, as sequenced in a study of blood T cell repertoires in COVID-19 (dated by TCRdb to the early 2020s). Libraries came from the immunoSEQ multiplex PCR assay. TCRdb stores this immuneACCESS table with in-frame sequences only. Part of the clones is absent; in the studies checked, under half of the shortfall reflects unresolved V genes, and no reason is known for the rest. The table for this sample lists about 230,000 clones; 80% to 90% of them were counted only once. Jointly, the top ten make up 1.4% of the sample. The sample comprised peripheral blood. The receptors were sampled from a woman aged 40 to 49 who had recovered from COVID-19.

V is TRBV11-2 and J is TRBJ2-3; D call uncertain. Per the germline V gene, CDR1 is SGHAT and CDR2 is FQNNGV. The V gene lost 0 bases and the J gene lost 3 bases, with 10 bases spanning the gap. CDR3 size: 15 residues. The CDR3 sequence: CASSLDLRGTDTQYF. DNA for the CDR3: TGTGCCAGCAGCTTAGATTTGAGAGGAACAGATACGCAGTATTTT. Combining the CDR3 with reference TRBV11-2 and TRBJ2-3 gives the whole variable domain EAGVAQSPRYKIIEKRQSVAFWCNPISGHATLYWYQQILGQGPKLLIQFQNNGVVDDSQLPKDRFSAERLKGVDSTLKIQPAKLEDSAVYLCASSLDLRGTDTQYFGPGTRLTVL.

This chain joins TRBV3-1 (or the pseudogene TRBV3-2) and TRBJ2-7, with 9 positions matching TRBD2. The germline V gene has CDR1 LGHDT and CDR2 YNNKEL (reference sequence). CDR3 length equals 17 residues. Trimming at V came to 3 bases and at J to 5 bases, leaving 14 bases not matched to a gene. The CDR3, as DNA: TGTGCCAGCAGCCAGGCCTTAGCGGGGGCCTGGGTGGACGAGCAGTACTTC. Its translation: CASSQALAGAWVDEQYF.

The chain links TRBV7-2 to TRBJ2-1, with 16 nucleotides matching TRBD2. Per germline, CDR1 SGHTA and CDR2 FQGNSA. This CDR3 has 17 residues. J gave up 5 bases and V 5 bases, and 6 bases lay outside the gene matches. The CDR3 sequence: CASSLGTSGGANNEQFF. The CDR3 DNA reads as TGTGCCAGCAGCCTGGGGACTAGCGGGGGGGCGAACAATGAGCAGTTCTTC.

The gene calls are TRBV29-1 and TRBJ2-7; a possible D gene is TRBD1 (5 bases). Trimming cost V 2 bases and J 0 bases, with 11 bases left between them. CDR1 is SQVTM and CDR2 is ANQGSEA in the germline V gene. This CDR3 is built from 14 residues. The CDR3, as DNA: TGCAGCGTTGAACGCCAGGGTAGCTCCTACGAGCAGTACTTC. Encoded protein: CSVERQGSSYEQYF.

The V call is TRBV12-3 or TRBV12-4, the J call TRBJ1-6; D may be TRBD1 (6 bases). Trimming pared 0 bases from V and 18 bases from J, leaving 15 bases between. This CDR3 is 13 amino acids long. CDR3 in amino acids: CASSLAVDSRHHF. CDR3 coding DNA: TGTGCCAGCAGTTTAGCGGTGGACAGCCGTCACCACTTT.

The chain links TRBV27 to TRBJ2-1; D is unresolved. Trimming cost V 1 base and J 7 bases, with 17 bases left between them. The CDR3 has 16 amino acids. Germline CDR1 and CDR2: MNHEY and SMNVEV (reference sequence). The CDR3 DNA follows: TGTGCCAGCAGTTTATTGGTGAGAACCTTCGCTAATGAGCAGTTCTTC. This codes for CASSLLVRTFANEQFF.

The chain joins TRBV13 to TRBJ2-7, with D perhaps matching TRBD1 (5 bases). Germline V gene data show CDR1 as PRHDT and CDR2 as FYEKMQ (reference sequence). V was clipped by 6 bases and J by 6 bases, with 18 bases between them. The CDR3 extends over 14 amino acids. CDR3 bases: TGTGCCAGCAGACGATACCAGGGATCCACCGAGCAGTACTTC. This translates into CASRRYQGSTEQYF.

This chain links TRBV18 with TRBJ2-2; 8 nucleotides line up with TRBD1. Per the germline V gene, CDR1 is KGHSH and CDR2 is LQKENI. The CDR3 loop spans 15 amino acids. V lost 4 bases to trimming and J lost 4 bases; unmatched junction nucleotides: 5. CDR3 sequence reads: CASSQQTGGTGELFF. CDR3 sequence (DNA): TGTGCCAGCTCACAACAAACAGGGGGCACCGGGGAGCTGTTTTTT.

The chain employs TRBV28 and TRBJ1-2, with a possible D match to TRBD1 (6 bases). Trimming shortened V by 5 bases and J by 8 bases, and 12 bases separated the two germline ends. Per the germline V gene, CDR1 is MDHEN and CDR2 is SYDVKM. The CDR3 spans 12 residues. CDR3 DNA sequence: TGTGCCAGCAGTATCCAGGGGAAGGGCTACACCTTC. Amino acids: CASSIQGKGYTF.

The chain uses TRBV2 and TRBJ2-1; TRBD2 matches at 12 bases. The J segment lost 8 bases and the V segment lost 6 bases, leaving 14 bases of the junction unmatched. There are 17 residues in the CDR3. Germline CDR1 and CDR2: SNHLY and FYNNEI. Here the CDR3 DNA reads TGTGCCAGCAGCAGTGCTTCACTAGCGGGGGGCCGGCATGAGCAGTTCTTC. This translates into CASSSASLAGGRHEQFF. The entire variable domain, with the rest obtained from reference TRBV2 and TRBJ2-1, is as follows: EPEVTQTPSHQVTQMGQEVILRCVPISNHLYFYWYRQILGQKVEFLVSFYNNEISEKSEIFDDQFSVERPDGSNFTLKIRSTKLEDSAMYFCASSSASLAGGRHEQFFGPGTRLTVL.